Presented here are 18 T cell receptor beta chains from one specimen sequenced in a study of T cells in narcolepsy. Generated by immunoSEQ multiplex PCR, the TCRdb table keeps only in-frame clones and is missing some. This sample has roughly 24,000 clones; 81% occur once, and the top ten carry roughly 4%. The sequenced material came from memory (CD45RA-) CD4+ T cells from blood. The receptors derive from a human donor in good health.

This clone came up once. V usage is TRBV4-3 and J usage is TRBJ2-1, with 15 nucleotides matching TRBD2. Germline V lookup: CDR1 LGHNA, CDR2 YSLEER. The CDR3 is 17 amino acids. V gave up 4 bases and J gave up 4 bases; unmatched junction bases: 5. CDR3 region: CASSRSGLAGGYNEQFF. CDR3 sequence (DNA): TGCGCCAGCAGCCGATCCGGACTAGCGGGGGGGTACAATGAGCAGTTCTTC.

The chain combines TRBV2 with TRBJ1-3; 7 bases are a match to TRBD1. CDR1 and CDR2 (germline): SNHLY, FYNNEI. The CDR3 covers 16 residues. The V and J ends lost 1 base and 1 base, in that order; junction bases with no gene match: 4. The CDR3 loop reads CASSEGRGISGNTIYF. As DNA, the CDR3 is TGTGCCAGCAGTGAAGGCAGGGGGATATCTGGAAACACCATATATTTT.

The rearrangement uses TRBV19 and TRBJ2-3; TRBD2 aligns across 10 bases. The germline CDR1 and CDR2 sequences are LNHDA and SQIVND (reference sequence). Trimming took 11 bases from V and 1 from J; bases not matched to a gene: 9. The length of the CDR3 is 15 residues. For the CDR3, the DNA is TGTGCCGCCTCATCAGCGGGGGGGGGCACAGATACGCAGTATTTT. This codes for CAASSAGGGTDTQYF.

The chain is built from TRBV11-2 and TRBJ2-5; tentative D call: TRBD1 (6 bases). V shed 3 bases and J shed 5 bases, with 13 bases lying between them. Per germline, CDR1 SGHAT and CDR2 FQNNGV. This CDR3 has 14 residues. DNA of the CDR3: TGTGCCAGCAGCTTCGACAGGCAGTCTGAGACCCAGTACTTC. This translates into CASSFDRQSETQYF. Full variable domain (outside the CDR3, taken from reference TRBV11-2 and TRBJ2-5): EAGVAQSPRYKIIEKRQSVAFWCNPISGHATLYWYQQILGQGPKLLIQFQNNGVVDDSQLPKDRFSAERLKGVDSTLKIQPAKLEDSAVYLCASSFDRQSETQYFGPGTRLLVL.

Here the CDR3 DNA reads TGTGCCAGCAGCCCAGGACAGGGCAATGAAAAACTGTTTTTT. Translating gives CASSPGQGNEKLFF. The V and J genes are TRBV5-6 and TRBJ1-4; 8 bases fit TRBD1. CDR1 and CDR2 from the germline V gene are SGHDT and YYEEEE. The V and J ends lost 4 bases and 5 bases, in that order; junction bases with no gene match: 4. There are 14 residues in the CDR3.

The chain links TRBV7-2 to TRBJ2-2; 7 nucleotides agree with TRBD1. Germline values: CDR1 SGHTA, CDR2 FQGNSA. This CDR3 has 15 amino acids. V dropped 8 bases and J dropped 1; count of bases not matched to a gene: 7. CDR3 DNA sequence: TGTGCCAGCGGTAGGGGGCGGCGGAACACCGGGGAGCTGTTTTTT. Its protein product is CASGRGRRNTGELFF.

The rearrangement links TRBV4-3 to TRBJ2-1; 8 bases match TRBD2. Trimming cost V 0 bases and J 7 bases; bases outside gene matches: 11. Looked up from germline, CDR1 is LGHNA and CDR2 is YSLEER. This CDR3 has 17 amino acids. CDR3 sequence: CASSQEPNGGAVNEQFF. CDR3 DNA sequence: TGCGCCAGCAGCCAAGAGCCGAACGGGGGGGCTGTTAATGAGCAGTTCTTC.

The V gene is TRBV6-5, the J gene TRBJ1-1; 7 nucleotides match TRBD1. The CDR3 sequence is 12 residues long. The trim removed 6 bases at V and 8 bases at J, leaving 6 bases unmatched. CDR1 MNHEY and CDR2 SVGAGI come from the germline V gene. As DNA, the CDR3 is TGTGCCAGCAGCTCCGGGACAGCGGAAGCTTTCTTT. Translated: CASSSGTAEAFF.

The V and J genes are TRBV7-8 and TRBJ2-1; possibly TRBD2 for D (6 bases). Trimming removed 5 bases from V and 0 bases from J, with 11 bases in between. The CDR3 consists of 15 residues. Germline CDR1 is SGHVS and CDR2 is FQNEAQ. CDR3: CASSTGGSSYNEQFF. CDR3 nucleotide sequence: TGTGCCAGCAGCACCGGGGGTAGCTCCTACAATGAGCAGTTCTTC.

In its sample, this clone was seen once. The chain couples TRBV19 to TRBJ2-2, with 8 nucleotides matching TRBD2. Germline loops: CDR1 LNHDA, CDR2 SQIVND (reference sequence). With V trimmed by 3 bases and J by 6 bases, 9 bases remained unmatched. The CDR3 runs to 16 residues. The DNA for the CDR3 is TGTGCCAGTAGTATTTCTGAGCGGGGGTATTCCGGGGAGCTGTTTTTT. It encodes CASSISERGYSGELFF.

The V and J genes are TRBV5-4 and TRBJ1-2, with a weak D call TRBD1 (5 bases). Trimming took off 4 bases at V and 7 bases at J, with 20 bases between the two ends. Looked up from germline, CDR1 is SGHNT and CDR2 is YYREEE (reference sequence). This CDR3 spans 15 amino acids. In DNA, the CDR3 is TGTGCCAGCAGCCCCCGGGACGGCGAGGTACGTGGCTACACCTTC. Translation gives CASSPRDGEVRGYTF.

The chain joins TRBV19 to TRBJ1-4; D is perhaps TRBD1 (6 bases). The CDR3 spans 17 residues. V was trimmed by 3 bases and J by 8 bases, leaving 22 bases between them. From germline, CDR1 is LNHDA and CDR2 SQIVND (reference sequence). For the CDR3, the DNA is TGTGCCAGTAGTATTGGTTTACCAGGGGCGCTGCGGGAAAAACTGTTTTTT. Encoded protein: CASSIGLPGALREKLFF. Combining the CDR3 with reference TRBV19 and TRBJ1-4 gives the whole variable domain DGGITQSPKYLFRKEGQNVTLSCEQNLNHDAMYWYRQDPGQGLRLIYYSQIVNDFQKGDIAEGYSVSREKKESFPLTVTSAQKNPTAFYLCASSIGLPGALREKLFFGSGTQLSVL.

This chain links TRBV5-6 with TRBJ2-1; a possible D gene is TRBD2 (6 bases). This CDR3 region has 13 residues. Germline V gene data show CDR1 as SGHDT and CDR2 as YYEEEE. Trimming took off 1 base at V and 6 bases at J, with 8 bases between the two ends. CDR3 sequence (DNA): TGTGCCAGCAGCTTGCTCGGGGGCAATGAGCAGTTCTTC. The encoded protein is CASSLLGGNEQFF.

The chain couples TRBV18 to TRBJ1-2; a possible D gene is TRBD1 (6 bases). Trimming removed 3 bases from V and 10 bases from J, with 15 bases in between. Germline lookup yields CDR1 KGHSH and CDR2 LQKENI. This CDR3 has 13 residues. The CDR3 nucleotides read TGTGCCAGCTCACCCGGACAGCGCTCGATCTACACCTTC. As protein: CASSPGQRSIYTF.

This chain connects TRBV6-5 to TRBJ2-7; 7 nucleotides align to TRBD1. The trim removed 6 bases at V and 0 bases at J, leaving 2 bases unmatched. CDR3 size: 13 residues. The V gene's germline CDR1 is MNHEY and CDR2 SVGAGI. The CDR3 sequence: CASSRQGSYEQYF. The DNA for the CDR3 is TGTGCCAGCAGCCGACAGGGCTCCTACGAGCAGTACTTC.

The chain uses TRBV11-2 and TRBJ2-1; the D gene is possibly TRBD2 (6 bases). This CDR3 comprises 14 residues. The V gene's germline CDR1 is SGHAT and CDR2 FQNNGV. The V and J ends lost 1 base and 7 bases respectively, with 11 bases between them. The CDR3 nucleotides are TGTGCCAGCAGCTTAGTGCGGGGACGGAATGAGCAGTTCTTC. It yields the protein CASSLVRGRNEQFF. The full variable domain, rest sourced from reference TRBV11-2 and TRBJ2-1, is EAGVAQSPRYKIIEKRQSVAFWCNPISGHATLYWYQQILGQGPKLLIQFQNNGVVDDSQLPKDRFSAERLKGVDSTLKIQPAKLEDSAVYLCASSLVRGRNEQFFGPGTRLTVL.

The sample holds a few counts of this clone. The chain is built from TRBV7-8 and TRBJ2-2; D remains ambiguous. The CDR3 is 13 residues long. Germline-derived CDR1 and CDR2 are SGHVS and FQNEAQ. Trimming stripped 1 base from V and 3 bases from J, with 3 bases between. This chain's CDR3 is CASSLVDTGELFF. The CDR3, as DNA: TGTGCCAGCAGCTTAGTGGACACCGGGGAGCTGTTTTTT. Using reference TRBV7-8 and TRBJ2-2 for the parts outside the CDR3, the full variable domain is GAGVSQSPRYKVAKRGQDVALRCDPISGHVSLFWYQQALGQGPEFLTYFQNEAQLDKSGLPSDRFFAERPEGSVSTLKIQRTQQEDSAVYLCASSLVDTGELFFGEGSRLTVL.

The gene calls are TRBV4-1 and TRBJ2-1; TRBD2 aligns across 7 bases. Germline loops: CDR1 MGHRA, CDR2 YSYEKL. CDR3 length: 16 amino acids. With V trimmed by 1 base and J by 7 bases, 10 bases remained unmatched. This CDR3 is CASSQGRGTPQNEQFF. The CDR3 nucleotides are TGCGCCAGCAGCCAAGGGCGGGGGACTCCACAGAATGAGCAGTTCTTC.